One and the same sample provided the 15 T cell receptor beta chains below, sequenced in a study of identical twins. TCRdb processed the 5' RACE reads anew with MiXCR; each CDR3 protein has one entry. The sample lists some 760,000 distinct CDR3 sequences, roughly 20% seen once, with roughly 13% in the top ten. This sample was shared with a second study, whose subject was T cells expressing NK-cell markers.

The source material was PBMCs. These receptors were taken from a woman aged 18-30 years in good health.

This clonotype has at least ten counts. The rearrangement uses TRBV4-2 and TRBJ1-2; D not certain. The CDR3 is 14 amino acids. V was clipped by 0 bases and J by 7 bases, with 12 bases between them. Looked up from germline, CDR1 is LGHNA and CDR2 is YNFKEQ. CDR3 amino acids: CASSQDVGGFGYTF. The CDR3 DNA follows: TGTGCCAGCAGCCAAGATGTAGGAGGGTTTGGCTACACCTTC.

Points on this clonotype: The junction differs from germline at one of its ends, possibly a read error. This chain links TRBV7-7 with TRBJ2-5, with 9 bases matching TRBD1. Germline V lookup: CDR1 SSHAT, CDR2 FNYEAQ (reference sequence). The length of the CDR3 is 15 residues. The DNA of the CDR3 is TGTGCTAGCAGCCGGACAGGGGCGGTCCAAGAGACCCAGTACTTC. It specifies CASSRTGAVQETQYF.

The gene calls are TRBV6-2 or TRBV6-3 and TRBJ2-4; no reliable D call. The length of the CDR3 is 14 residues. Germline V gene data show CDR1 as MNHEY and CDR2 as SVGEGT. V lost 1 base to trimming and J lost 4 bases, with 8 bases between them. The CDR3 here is CASSYLGGKNIQYF. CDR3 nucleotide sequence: TGTGCCAGCAGTTACTTGGGCGGTAAAAACATTCAGTACTTC.

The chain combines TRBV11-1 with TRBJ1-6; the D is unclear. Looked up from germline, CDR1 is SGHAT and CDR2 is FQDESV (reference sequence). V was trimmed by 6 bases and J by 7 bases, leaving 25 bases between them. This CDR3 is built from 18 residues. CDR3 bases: TGTGCCAGCAGAGCTAAGGTCGGGTCGAAGGGAGGAAATTCACCCCTCCACTTT. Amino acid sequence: CASRAKVGSKGGNSPLHF.

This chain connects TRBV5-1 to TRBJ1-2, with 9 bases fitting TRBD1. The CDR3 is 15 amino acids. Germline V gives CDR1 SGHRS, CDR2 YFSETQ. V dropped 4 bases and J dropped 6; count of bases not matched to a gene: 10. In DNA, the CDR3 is TGCGCCAGCAGCCCAATCTACACAGGGGGCGATGGCTACACCTTC. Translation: CASSPIYTGGDGYTF.

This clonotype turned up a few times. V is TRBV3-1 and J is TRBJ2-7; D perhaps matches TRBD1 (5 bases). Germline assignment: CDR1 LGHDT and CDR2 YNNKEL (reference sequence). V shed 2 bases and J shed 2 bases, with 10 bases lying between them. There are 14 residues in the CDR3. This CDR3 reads CASSQYPQAYEQYF. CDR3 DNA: TGTGCCAGCAGCCAATATCCACAGGCCTACGAGCAGTACTTC.

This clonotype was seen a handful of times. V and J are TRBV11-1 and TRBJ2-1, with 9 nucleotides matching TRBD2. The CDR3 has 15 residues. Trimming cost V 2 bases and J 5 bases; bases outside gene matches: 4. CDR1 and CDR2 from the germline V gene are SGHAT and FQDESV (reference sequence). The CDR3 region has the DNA TGTGCCAGCAGCTTACTAGCGGGGTCGAACAATGAGCAGTTCTTC. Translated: CASSLLAGSNNEQFF.

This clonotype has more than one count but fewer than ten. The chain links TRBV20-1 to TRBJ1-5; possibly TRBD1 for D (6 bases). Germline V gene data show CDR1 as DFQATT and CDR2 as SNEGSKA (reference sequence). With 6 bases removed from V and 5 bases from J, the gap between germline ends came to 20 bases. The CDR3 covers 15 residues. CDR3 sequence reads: CSATSEGGVDQPQHF. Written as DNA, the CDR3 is TGCAGTGCCACCTCGGAGGGGGGAGTGGATCAGCCCCAGCATTTT.

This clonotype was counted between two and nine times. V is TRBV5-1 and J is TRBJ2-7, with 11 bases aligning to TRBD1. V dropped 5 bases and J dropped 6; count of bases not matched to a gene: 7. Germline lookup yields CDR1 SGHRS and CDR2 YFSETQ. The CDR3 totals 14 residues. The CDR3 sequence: CASRSGQGEREQYF. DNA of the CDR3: TGCGCCAGCAGATCGGGACAGGGGGAACGCGAGCAGTACTTC.

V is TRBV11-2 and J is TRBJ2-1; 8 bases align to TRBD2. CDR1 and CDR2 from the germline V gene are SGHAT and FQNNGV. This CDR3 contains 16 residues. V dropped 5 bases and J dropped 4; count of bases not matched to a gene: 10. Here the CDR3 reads CASSPKIAGSYNEQFF. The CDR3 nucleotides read TGTGCCAGCAGCCCCAAAATAGCGGGATCTTACAATGAGCAGTTCTTC.

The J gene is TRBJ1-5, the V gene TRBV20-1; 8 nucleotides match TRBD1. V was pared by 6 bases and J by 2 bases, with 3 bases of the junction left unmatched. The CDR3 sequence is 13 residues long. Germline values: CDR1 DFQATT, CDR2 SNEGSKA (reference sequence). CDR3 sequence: CSAGQGGNQPQHF. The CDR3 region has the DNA TGCAGTGCAGGACAGGGTGGCAATCAGCCCCAGCATTTT.

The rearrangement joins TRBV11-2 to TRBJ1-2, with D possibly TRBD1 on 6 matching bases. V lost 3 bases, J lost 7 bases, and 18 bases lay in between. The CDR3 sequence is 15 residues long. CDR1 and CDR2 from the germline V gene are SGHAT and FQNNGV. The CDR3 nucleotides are TGTGCCAGCAGCTTCATCAGGGGCGGTAGGGGTGGCTACACCTTC. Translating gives CASSFIRGGRGGYTF.

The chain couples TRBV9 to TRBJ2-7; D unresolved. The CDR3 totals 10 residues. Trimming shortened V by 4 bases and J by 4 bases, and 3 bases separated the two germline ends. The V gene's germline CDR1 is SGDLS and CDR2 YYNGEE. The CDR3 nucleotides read TGTGCCAGCAGCCCTTACGAGCAGTACTTC. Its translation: CASSPYEQYF.

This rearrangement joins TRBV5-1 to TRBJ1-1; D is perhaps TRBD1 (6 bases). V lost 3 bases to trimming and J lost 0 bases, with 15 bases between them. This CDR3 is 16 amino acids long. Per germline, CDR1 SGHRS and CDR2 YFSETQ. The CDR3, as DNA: TGCGCCAGCAGCTGGGGGCCTTCAGGGGTGAACACTGAAGCTTTCTTT. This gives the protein CASSWGPSGVNTEAFF.

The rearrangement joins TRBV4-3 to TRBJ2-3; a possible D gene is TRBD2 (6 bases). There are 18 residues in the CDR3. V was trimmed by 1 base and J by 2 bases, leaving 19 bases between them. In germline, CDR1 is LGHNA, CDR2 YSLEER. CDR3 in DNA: TGCGCCAGCAGCCAAGCCTACCACGAGGGACTCCTCACAGATACGCAGTATTTT. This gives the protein CASSQAYHEGLLTDTQYF.